This T cell receptor (beta chain) was sequenced during a study of blood T cell repertoires in COVID-19. Study-wide background: Sites across the United States, Italy and Spain contributed samples from acute and convalescent COVID-19. Sources were T cells, B-cell-depleted T cells, or PBMCs; the material itself was cDNA or gDNA.

V gave up 6 bases and J gave up 9 bases; unmatched junction bases: 13. Germline CDR1 is SNHLY and CDR2 is FYNNEI. This CDR3 is built from 14 residues. In the study's own analysis: Estimated nucleated cell counts came from reference gene primer amplification. This table comes from immunoSEQ multiplex PCR, and its TCRdb copy is limited to in-frame clones, with some not included. The DNA gave D and trimming, while V, J and clone size come from that table. The repertoire holds about 240,000 clones, with about 82% as singletons. The sequence was collected from an older man with acute or convalescent COVID-19. V gene TRBV2 combines with J gene TRBJ1-1, with 7 bases fitting TRBD1. Sequences were obtained from peripheral blood. The CDR3 DNA follows: TGTGCCAGCAGCTTCCGGGACAGTAGTGTAAAAGCTTTCTTT. Translated: CASSFRDSSVKAFF.